This T cell receptor beta chain was sequenced during a study of Graves' ophthalmopathy and Graves' hyperthyroidism. Study background: The study drew peripheral blood at initial diagnosis, before any treatment.

Investigators amplified TCR beta CDR3 regions from RNA transcripts. HTBI-primed RT-PCR formed the first round, and a multiplex PCR formed the second. TCRdb processed the multiplex PCR reads anew with MiXCR; each CDR3 protein has one entry. The table includes 660,000 or so distinct CDR3 sequences, roughly two fifths detected once. PBMCs had their origin in fresh peripheral blood (more than 9.5 ml). Sequenced: peripheral blood. This clonotype was sampled from an adult man with Graves' ophthalmopathy.

CDR3 in DNA: TGTGCCAGCAGCTTAGTGGGACAGCCACCCGGGGCCAACGTCCTGACTTTC. Protein: CASSLVGQPPGANVLTF. V is TRBV7-2 and J is TRBJ2-6, with 7 bases that match TRBD1. CDR1 and CDR2 from the germline V gene are SGHTA and FQGNSA. Losses at the gene ends were 1 base for V and 4 bases for J; bases not matched to a gene: 7. The CDR3 is 17 amino acids.